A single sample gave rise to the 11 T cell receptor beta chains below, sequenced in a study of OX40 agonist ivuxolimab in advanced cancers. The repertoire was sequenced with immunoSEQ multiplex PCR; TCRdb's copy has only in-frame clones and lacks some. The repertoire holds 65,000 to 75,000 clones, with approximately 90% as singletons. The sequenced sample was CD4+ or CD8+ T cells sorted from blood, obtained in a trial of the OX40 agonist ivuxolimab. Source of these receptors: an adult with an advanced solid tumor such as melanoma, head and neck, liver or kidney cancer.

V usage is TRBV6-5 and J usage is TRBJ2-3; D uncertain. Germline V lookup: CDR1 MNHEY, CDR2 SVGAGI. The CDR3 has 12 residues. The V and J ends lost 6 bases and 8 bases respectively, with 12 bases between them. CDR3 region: CASSQTLPTQYF. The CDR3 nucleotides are TGTGCCAGCAGCCAGACCCTACCTACGCAGTATTTT.

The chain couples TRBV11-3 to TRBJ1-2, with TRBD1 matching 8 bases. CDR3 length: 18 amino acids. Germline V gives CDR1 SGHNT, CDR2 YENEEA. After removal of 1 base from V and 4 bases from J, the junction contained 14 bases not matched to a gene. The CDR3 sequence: CASSLGAQGEVLSYGYTF. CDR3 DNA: TGTGCCAGCAGCTTAGGCGCACAGGGGGAGGTGCTAAGCTATGGCTACACCTTC.

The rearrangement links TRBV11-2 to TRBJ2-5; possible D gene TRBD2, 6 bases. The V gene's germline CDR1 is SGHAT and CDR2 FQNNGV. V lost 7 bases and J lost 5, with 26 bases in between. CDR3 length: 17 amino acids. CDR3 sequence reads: CASTSLGGIWGTETQYF. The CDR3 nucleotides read TGTGCCAGCACGAGTCTTGGGGGGATATGGGGGACGGAGACCCAGTACTTC.

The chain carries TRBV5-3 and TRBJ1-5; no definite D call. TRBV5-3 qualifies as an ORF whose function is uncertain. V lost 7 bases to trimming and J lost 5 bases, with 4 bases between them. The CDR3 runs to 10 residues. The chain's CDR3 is CARRHQPQHF. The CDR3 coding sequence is TGTGCCAGACGGCATCAGCCCCAGCATTTT.

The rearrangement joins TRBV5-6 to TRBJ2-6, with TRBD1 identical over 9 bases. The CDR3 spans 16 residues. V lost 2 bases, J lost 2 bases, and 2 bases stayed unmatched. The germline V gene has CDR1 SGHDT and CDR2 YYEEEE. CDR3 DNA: TGTGCCAGCAGCTTTGGACAGGGGACTGGGGCCAACGTCCTGACTTTC. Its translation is CASSFGQGTGANVLTF.

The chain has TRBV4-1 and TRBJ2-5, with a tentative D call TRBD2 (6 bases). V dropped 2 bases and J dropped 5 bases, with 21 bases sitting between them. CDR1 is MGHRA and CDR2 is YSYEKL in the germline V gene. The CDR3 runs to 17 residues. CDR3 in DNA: TGCGCCAGCAGCCAATTTCAGGGAGCGGGCGGCGAGGAGACCCAGTACTTC. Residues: CASSQFQGAGGEETQYF.

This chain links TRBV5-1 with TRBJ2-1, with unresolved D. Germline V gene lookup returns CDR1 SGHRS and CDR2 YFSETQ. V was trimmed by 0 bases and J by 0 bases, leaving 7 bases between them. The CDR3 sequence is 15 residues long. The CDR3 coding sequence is TGCGCCAGCAGCTTGGATACCAGCTCCTACAATGAGCAGTTCTTC. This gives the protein CASSLDTSSYNEQFF. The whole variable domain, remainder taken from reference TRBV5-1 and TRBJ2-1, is KAGVTQTPRYLIKTRGQQVTLSCSPISGHRSVSWYQQTPGQGLQFLFEYFSETQRNKGNFPGRFSGRQFSNSRSEMNVSTLELGDSALYLCASSLDTSSYNEQFFGPGTRLTVL.

In DNA, the CDR3 is TGTGCCAGCTCAGCAGACTCTGGAAACACCATATATTTT. Its translation is CASSADSGNTIYF. The V and J genes are TRBV18 and TRBJ1-3; D is undetermined. Deletions cut 5 bases from V and 0 bases from J, with 5 bases between. The CDR3 sequence is 13 residues long. The germline V gene has CDR1 KGHSH and CDR2 LQKENI.

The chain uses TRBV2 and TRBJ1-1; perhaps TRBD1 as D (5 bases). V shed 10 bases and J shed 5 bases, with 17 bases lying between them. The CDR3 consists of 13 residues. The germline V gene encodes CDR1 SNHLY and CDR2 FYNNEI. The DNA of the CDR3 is TGTGCCACGCAGGGAGAAAGAGAAACTGAAGCTTTCTTT. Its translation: CATQGERETEAFF.

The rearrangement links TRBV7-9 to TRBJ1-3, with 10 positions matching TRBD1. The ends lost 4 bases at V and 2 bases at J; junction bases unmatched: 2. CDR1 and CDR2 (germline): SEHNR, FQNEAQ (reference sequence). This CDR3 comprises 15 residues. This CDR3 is CASSSTGGPGNTIYF. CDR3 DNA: TGTGCCAGCAGCTCGACAGGGGGCCCTGGAAACACCATATATTTT.

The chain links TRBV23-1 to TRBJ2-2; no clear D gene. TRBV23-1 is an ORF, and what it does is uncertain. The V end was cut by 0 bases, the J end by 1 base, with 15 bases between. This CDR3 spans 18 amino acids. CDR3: CASSQSPGQAGNTGELFF. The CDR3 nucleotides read TGCGCCAGCAGTCAATCTCCGGGTCAAGCTGGGAACACCGGGGAGCTGTTTTTT.